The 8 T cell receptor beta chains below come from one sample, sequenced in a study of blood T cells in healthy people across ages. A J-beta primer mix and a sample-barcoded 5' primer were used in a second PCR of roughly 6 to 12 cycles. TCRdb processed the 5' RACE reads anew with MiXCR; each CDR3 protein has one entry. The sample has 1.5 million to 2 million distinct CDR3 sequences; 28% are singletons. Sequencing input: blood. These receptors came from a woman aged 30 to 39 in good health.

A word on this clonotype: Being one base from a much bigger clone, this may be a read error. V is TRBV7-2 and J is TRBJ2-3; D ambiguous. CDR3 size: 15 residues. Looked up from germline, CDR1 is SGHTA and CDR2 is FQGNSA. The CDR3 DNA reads TGTGCCAGCAGCCTCGAAGGCAAAAGCACAGATACGCAGGATTTT. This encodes CASSLEGKSTDTQDF.

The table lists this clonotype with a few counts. The CDR3 sequence is CASSPRGMDYGYTF. CDR3 DNA sequence: TGTGCCAGCAGCCCTCGGGGGATGGACTATGGCTACACCTTC. The chain is built from TRBV28 and TRBJ1-2; TRBD1 is a possible D gene (5 bases). The CDR3 extends over 14 amino acids. Per germline, CDR1 MDHEN and CDR2 SYDVKM. The ends were cut back, 6 bases at V and 3 bases at J, with 14 bases in the middle.

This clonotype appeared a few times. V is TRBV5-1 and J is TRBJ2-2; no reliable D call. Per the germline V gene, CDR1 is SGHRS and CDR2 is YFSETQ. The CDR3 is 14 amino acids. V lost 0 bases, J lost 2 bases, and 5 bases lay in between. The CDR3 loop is CASSLDYNTGELFF. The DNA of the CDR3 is TGCGCCAGCAGCTTGGACTATAACACCGGGGAGCTGTTTTTT.

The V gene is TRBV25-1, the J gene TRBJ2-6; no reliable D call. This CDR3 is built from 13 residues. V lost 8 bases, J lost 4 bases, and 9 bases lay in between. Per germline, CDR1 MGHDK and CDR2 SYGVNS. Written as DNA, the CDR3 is TGTGCCAGCGTTGGCCCGGGGGCCAACGTCCTGACTTTC. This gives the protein CASVGPGANVLTF. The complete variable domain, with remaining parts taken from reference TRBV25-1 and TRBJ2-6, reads EADIYQTPRYLVIGTGKKITLECSQTMGHDKMYWYQQDPGMELHLIHYSYGVNSTEKGDLSSESTVSRIRTEHFPLTLESARPSHTSQYLCASVGPGANVLTFGAGSRLTVL.

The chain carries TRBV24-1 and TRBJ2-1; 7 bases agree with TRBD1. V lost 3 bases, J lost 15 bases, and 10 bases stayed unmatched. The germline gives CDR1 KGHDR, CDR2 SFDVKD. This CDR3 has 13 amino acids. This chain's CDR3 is CATSDQRDRTLFF. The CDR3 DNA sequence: TGTGCCACCAGTGATCAACGGGACAGAACCCTGTTCTTC.

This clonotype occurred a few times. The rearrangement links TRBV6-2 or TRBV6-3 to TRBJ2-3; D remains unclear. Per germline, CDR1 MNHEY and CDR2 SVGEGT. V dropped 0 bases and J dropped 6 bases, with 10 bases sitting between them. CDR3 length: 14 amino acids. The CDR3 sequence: CASSYSSPLDTQYF. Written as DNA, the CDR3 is TGTGCCAGCAGTTACTCGAGCCCTTTGGATACGCAGTATTTT.

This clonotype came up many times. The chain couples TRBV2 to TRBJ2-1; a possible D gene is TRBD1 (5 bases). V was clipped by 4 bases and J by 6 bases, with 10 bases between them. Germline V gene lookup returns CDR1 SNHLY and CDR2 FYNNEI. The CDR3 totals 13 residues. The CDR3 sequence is CASSVSGPNEQFF. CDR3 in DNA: TGTGCCAGCAGTGTTTCAGGGCCCAATGAGCAGTTCTTC. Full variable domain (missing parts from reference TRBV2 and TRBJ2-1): EPEVTQTPSHQVTQMGQEVILRCVPISNHLYFYWYRQILGQKVEFLVSFYNNEISEKSEIFDDQFSVERPDGSNFTLKIRSTKLEDSAMYFCASSVSGPNEQFFGPGTRLTVL.

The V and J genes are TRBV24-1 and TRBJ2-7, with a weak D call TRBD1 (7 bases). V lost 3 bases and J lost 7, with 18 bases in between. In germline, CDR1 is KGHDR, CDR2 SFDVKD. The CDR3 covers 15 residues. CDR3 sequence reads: CATSDNRGGLGEQYF. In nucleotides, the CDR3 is TGTGCCACCAGTGATAACAGGGGAGGACTGGGGGAGCAGTACTTC.